Detailed here is one T cell receptor beta chain. Antigen unknown. This sample was included in a study of CD8 T cells in Susac syndrome. Negative isolation yielded CD8+ and CD4+ T cells; FACS enriched TEMRA cells. Random hexamers were used to reverse transcribe the RNA input (about 0.5 to 1 ug). Amplification of TCR beta CDR3 was carried out by immunoSEQ multiplex PCR, which covered 54 Vbeta and 13 Jbeta segments. TCRdb itself ran the immunoSEQ multiplex PCR reads through MiXCR, one entry per CDR3 protein. Among around 79,000 distinct CDR3 sequences listed, about 95% were seen once. The study's findings and limits: The relatively small number of individuals in the TCR sequencing and HLA analysis was acknowledged by the study.

This clonotype was sampled from a human donor with multiple sclerosis. Sequenced sample: CD8+ T cells from PBMCs.

CDR3 nucleotides: TGTGCCAGTAGTATGGGTGGGGTCTCCACTGAAGCTTTCTTT. Encoded protein: CASSMGGVSTEAFF. V gene TRBV19 combines with J gene TRBJ1-1; D uncertain. The CDR3 totals 14 residues. Germline V gene lookup returns CDR1 LNHDA and CDR2 SQIVND (reference sequence). V gave up 3 bases and J gave up 4 bases, with 12 bases separating them.